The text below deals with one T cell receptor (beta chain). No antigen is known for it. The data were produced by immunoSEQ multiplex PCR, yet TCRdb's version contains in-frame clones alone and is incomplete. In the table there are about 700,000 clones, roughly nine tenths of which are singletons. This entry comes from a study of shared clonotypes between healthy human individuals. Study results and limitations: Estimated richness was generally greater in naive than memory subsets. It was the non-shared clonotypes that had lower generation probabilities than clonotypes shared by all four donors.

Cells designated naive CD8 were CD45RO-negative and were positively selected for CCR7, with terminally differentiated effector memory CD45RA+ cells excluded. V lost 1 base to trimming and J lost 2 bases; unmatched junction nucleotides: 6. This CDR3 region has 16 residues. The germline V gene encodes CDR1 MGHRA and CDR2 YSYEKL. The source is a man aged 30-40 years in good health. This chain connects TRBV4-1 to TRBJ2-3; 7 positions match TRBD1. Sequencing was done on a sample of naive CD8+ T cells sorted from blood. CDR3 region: CASSQVLDRYTDTQYF. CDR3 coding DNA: TGCGCCAGCAGCCAAGTTTTGGACAGGTACACAGATACGCAGTATTTT.